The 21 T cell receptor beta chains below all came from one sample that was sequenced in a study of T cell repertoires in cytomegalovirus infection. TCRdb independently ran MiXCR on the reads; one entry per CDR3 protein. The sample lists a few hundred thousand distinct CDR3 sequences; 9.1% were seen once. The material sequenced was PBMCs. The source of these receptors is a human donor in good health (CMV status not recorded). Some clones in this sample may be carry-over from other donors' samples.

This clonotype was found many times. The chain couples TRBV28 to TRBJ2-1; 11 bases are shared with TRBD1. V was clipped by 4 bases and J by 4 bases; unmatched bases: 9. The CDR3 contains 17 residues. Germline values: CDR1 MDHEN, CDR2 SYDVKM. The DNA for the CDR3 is TGTGCCAGCAGTTCCAGGACAGGGGGCGATCGGTACAATGAGCAGTTCTTC. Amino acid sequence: CASSSRTGGDRYNEQFF.

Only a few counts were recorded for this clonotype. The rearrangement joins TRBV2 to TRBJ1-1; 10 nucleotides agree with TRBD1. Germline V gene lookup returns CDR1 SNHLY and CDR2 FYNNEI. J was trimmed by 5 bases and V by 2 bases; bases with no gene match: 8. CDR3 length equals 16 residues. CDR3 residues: CASSEPGQGRGTEAFF. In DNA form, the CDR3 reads TGTGCCAGCAGTGAACCGGGACAGGGGAGGGGTACTGAAGCTTTCTTT.

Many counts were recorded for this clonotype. The CDR3 protein is CASSPRVGGGLETQYF. For the CDR3, the DNA is TGTGCCAGCAGCCCCCGGGTTGGGGGGGGGTTAGAGACCCAGTACTTC. The chain couples TRBV7-2 to TRBJ2-5; the match to TRBD2 covers 7 bases. The CDR3 is 16 residues long. CDR1 and CDR2 from the germline V gene are SGHTA and FQGNSA. V was clipped by 5 bases and J by 4 bases; unmatched bases: 13.

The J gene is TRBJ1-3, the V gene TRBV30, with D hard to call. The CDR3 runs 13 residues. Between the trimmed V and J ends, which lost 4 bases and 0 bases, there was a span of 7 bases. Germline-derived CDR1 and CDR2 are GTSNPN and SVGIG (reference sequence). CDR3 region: CAWNVYSGNTIYF. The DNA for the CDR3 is TGTGCCTGGAATGTATACTCTGGAAACACCATATATTTT.

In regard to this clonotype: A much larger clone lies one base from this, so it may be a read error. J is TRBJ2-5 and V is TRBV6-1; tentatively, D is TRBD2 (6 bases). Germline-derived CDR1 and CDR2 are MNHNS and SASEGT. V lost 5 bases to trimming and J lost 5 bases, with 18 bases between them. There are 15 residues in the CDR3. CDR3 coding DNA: TGTGCCAGCAGTTTCGGCGGGACTCCCCGGGAGACCCAGTACTTC. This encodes CASSFGGTPRETQYF.

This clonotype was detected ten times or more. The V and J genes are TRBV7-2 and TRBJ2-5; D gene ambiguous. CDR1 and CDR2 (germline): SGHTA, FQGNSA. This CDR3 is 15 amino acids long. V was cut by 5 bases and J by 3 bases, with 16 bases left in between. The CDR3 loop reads CASSQTRGLEETQYF. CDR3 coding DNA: TGTGCCAGCAGCCAGACGCGAGGTCTTGAAGAGACCCAGTACTTC.

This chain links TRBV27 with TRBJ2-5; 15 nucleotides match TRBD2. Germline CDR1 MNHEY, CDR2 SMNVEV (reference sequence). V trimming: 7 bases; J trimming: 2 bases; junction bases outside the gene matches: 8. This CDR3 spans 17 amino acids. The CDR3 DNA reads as TGTGCCAGCAAGCGAAACGGACTAGCGGGAGGGCAAGAGACCCAGTACTTC. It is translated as CASKRNGLAGGQETQYF.

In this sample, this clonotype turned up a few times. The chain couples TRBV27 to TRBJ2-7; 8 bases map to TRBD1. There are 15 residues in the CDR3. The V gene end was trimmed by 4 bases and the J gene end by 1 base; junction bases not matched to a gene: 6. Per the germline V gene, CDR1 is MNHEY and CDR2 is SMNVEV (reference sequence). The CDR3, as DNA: TGTGCCAGCAGTTCCGACAGGGGTCTATCCTACGAGCAGTACTTC. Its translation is CASSSDRGLSYEQYF.

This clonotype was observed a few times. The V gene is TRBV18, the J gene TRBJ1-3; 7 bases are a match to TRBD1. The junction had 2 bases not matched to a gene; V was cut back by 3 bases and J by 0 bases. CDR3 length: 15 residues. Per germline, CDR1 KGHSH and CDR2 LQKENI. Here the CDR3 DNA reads TGTGCCAGCTCACCGGGACAGCACTCTGGAAACACCATATATTTT. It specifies CASSPGQHSGNTIYF.

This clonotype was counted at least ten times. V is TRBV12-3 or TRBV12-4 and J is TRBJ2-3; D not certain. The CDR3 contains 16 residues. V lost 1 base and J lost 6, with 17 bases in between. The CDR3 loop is CASSLVGELVKDTQYF. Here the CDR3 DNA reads TGTGCCAGCAGTTTAGTTGGGGAACTCGTGAAGGATACGCAGTATTTT.

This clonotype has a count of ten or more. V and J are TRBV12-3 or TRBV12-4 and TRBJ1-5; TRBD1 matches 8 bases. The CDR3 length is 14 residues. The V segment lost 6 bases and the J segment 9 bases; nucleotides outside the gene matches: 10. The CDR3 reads CASSTGTGFGPQHF. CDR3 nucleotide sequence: TGTGCCAGCAGCACCGGGACAGGATTTGGGCCCCAGCATTTT.

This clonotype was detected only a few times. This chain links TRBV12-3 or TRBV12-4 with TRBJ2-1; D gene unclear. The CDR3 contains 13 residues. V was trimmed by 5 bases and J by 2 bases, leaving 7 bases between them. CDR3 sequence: CASSPDTYNEQFF. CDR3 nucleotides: TGTGCCAGCAGTCCCGACACCTACAATGAGCAGTTCTTC.

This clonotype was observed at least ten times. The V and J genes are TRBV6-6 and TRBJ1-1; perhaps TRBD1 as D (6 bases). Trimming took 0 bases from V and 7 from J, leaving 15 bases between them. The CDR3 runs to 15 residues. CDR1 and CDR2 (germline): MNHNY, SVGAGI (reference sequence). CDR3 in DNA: TGTGCCAGCAGTTACTCGAGCCAGGGGATGGGTGAAGCTTTCTTT. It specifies CASSYSSQGMGEAFF.

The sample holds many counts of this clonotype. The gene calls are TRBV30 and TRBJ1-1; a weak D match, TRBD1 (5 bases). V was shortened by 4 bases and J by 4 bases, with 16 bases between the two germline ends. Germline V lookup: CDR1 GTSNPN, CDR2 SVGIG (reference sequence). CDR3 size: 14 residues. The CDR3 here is CAWTEGNWGTEAFF. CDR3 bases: TGTGCCTGGACAGAGGGGAATTGGGGCACTGAAGCTTTCTTT.

The CDR3 reads CASSPGLAAATDTQYF. The CDR3 DNA reads TGCGCCAGCAGCCCGGGACTAGCGGCCGCCACAGATACGCAGTATTTT. The chain has TRBV5-1 and TRBJ2-3; 11 positions match TRBD2. Germline trimming cut 4 bases from V and 2 bases from J; bases unmatched to any gene: 6. Germline CDR1 SGHRS, CDR2 YFSETQ. CDR3 length: 16 residues.

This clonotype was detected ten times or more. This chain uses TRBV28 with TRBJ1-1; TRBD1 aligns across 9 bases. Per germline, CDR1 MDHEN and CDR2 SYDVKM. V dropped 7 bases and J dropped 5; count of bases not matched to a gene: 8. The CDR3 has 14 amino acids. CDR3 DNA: TGTGCCAGCAAACTGACAGGGGGAGAGACTGAAGCTTTCTTT. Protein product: CASKLTGGETEAFF.

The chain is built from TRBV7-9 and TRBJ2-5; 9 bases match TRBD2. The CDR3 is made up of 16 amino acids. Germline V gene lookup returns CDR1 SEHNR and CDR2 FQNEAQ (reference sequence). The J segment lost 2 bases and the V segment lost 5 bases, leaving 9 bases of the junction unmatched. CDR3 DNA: TGTGCCAGCAGCCAAAAGCGGGGGGTATTACAAGAGACCCAGTACTTC. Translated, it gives CASSQKRGVLQETQYF.

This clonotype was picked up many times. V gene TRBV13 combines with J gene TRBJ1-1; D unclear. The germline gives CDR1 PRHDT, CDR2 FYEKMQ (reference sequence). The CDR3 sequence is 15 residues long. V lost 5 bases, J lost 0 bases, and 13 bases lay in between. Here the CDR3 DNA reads TGTGCCAGCAGCCAGGACCAGTCAGTGAACACTGAAGCTTTCTTT. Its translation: CASSQDQSVNTEAFF.

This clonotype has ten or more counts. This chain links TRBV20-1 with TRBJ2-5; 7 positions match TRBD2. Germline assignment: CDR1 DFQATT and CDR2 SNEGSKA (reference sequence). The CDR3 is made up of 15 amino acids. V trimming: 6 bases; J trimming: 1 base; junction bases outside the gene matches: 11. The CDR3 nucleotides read TGCAGTGCAGAGAACCTAGCGGTCCTCCAAGAGACCCAGTACTTC. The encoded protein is CSAENLAVLQETQYF.

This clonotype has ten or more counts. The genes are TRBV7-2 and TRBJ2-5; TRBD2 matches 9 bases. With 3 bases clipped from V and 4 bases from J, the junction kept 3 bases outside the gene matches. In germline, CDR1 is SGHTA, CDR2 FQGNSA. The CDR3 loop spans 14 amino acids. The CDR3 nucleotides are TGTGCCAGCAGCTTGGTAGCGGGAGCAGAGACCCAGTACTTC. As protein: CASSLVAGAETQYF.

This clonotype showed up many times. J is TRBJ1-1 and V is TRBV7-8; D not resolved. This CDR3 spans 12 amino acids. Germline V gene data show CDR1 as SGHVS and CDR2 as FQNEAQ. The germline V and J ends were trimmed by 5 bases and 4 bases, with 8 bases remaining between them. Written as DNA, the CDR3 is TGTGCCAGCAGCCCACGAAGCACTGAAGCTTTCTTT. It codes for CASSPRSTEAFF.